This T cell receptor beta chain comes out of a study of HIV-infected patients and healthy controls. Trimming took off 4 bases at V and 3 bases at J, with 10 bases between the two ends. CDR3 length: 14 residues. CDR1 SEHNR and CDR2 FQNEAQ come from the germline V gene (reference sequence). TCRdb used MiXCR to reprocess the 5' RACE reads, holding one entry per CDR3 protein. This sample has over 55,000 distinct CDR3 sequences, with about 17% found just once. Sequenced material: CD4+ T cells from blood. The rearrangement links TRBV7-9 to TRBJ1-3; possible D gene TRBD1, 5 bases. This TCR was recovered from a human donor in good health. The CDR3 DNA reads as TGTGCCAGCAGCTCAAGGGACCGTGGAAACACCATATATTTT. Encoded protein: CASSSRDRGNTIYF.